The subject of this entry is one TCR beta chain. The CDR3 loop spans 13 amino acids. Trimming took off 1 base at V and 8 bases at J, with 11 bases between the two ends. The germline CDR1 and CDR2 sequences are LGHNA and YSLEER. These data originate in a study of T cells after yellow fever vaccination. The authors made TCR cDNA by 5'RACE template switching, adding a universal primer site and UMIs. Each CDR3 protein gets one entry after TCRdb re-called the 5' RACE reads with MiXCR. The table lists approximately 120,000 distinct CDR3 sequences, around 15% of them singletons, with roughly 45% in the top ten.

This sample comprised CD8+ T cells sorted from PBMCs, obtained 5 days after the yellow fever booster vaccination. The V and J genes are TRBV4-3 and TRBJ1-1; D may be TRBD1 (5 bases). The sequence came from a man between 18 and 35 years old who received the YFV17D yellow fever vaccine. The CDR3 protein is CASSQASGLEAFF. The CDR3 nucleotides are TGCGCCAGCAGCCAAGCCTCGGGACTAGAAGCTTTCTTT.